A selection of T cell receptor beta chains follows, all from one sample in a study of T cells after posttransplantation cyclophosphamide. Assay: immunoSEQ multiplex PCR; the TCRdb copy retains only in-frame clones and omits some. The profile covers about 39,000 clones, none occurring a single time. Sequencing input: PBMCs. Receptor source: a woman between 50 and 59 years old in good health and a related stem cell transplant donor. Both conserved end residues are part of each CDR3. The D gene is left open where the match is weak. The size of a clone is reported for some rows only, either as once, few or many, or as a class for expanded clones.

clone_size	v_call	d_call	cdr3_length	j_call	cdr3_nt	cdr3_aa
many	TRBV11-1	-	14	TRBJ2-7	TGTGCCAGCAGCTTAACGGGGAATCGGAACGAGCAGTACTTC	CASSLTGNRNEQYF
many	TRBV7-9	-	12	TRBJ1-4	TGTGCCAGCAGCTTTGAGGGTGAAAAACTGTTTTTT	CASSFEGEKLFF
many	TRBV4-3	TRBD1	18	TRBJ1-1	TGCGCCAGCAGCCAGGGTCACCCCCGGGGGCCAGGGGGCACTGAAGCTTTCTTT	CASSQGHPRGPGGTEAFF
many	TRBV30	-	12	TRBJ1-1	TGTGCCTGGAGTGGAATGGGGCGCCAAGCTTTCTTT	CAWSGMGRQAFF
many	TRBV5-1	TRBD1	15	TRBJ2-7	TGCGCCAGCAGCCCCGGACAGGGGGACTCCTACGAGCAGTACTTC	CASSPGQGDSYEQYF
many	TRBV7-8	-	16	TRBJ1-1	TGTGCCAGCAGCTCTGGACAGCCACTCATGAACACTGAAGCTTTCTTT	CASSSGQPLMNTEAFF
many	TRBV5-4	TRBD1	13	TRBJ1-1	TGTGCCAGCAGCCTGGACAGGGGAACTGAAGCTTTCTTT	CASSLDRGTEAFF
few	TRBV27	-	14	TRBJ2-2	TGTGCCAGCAGTTATGGGCAGGGCGCCGGGGAGCTGTTTTTT	CASSYGQGAGELFF
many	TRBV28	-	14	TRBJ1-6	TGTGCCAGCAGTTCAAGTCGGGGTGGCCTCCCCCTCCACTTT	CASSSSRGGLPLHF
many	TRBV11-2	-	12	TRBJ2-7	TGTGCCAGCAGCTTAGGAGAATACGAGCAGTACTTC	CASSLGEYEQYF
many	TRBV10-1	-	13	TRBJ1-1	TGCGCCAGCAGTAGGACTCCGAACACTGAAGCTTTCTTT	CASSRTPNTEAFF
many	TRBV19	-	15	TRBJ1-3	TGTGCCAGTAGTATCGGGGGTAGCCCTGGAAACACCATATATTTT	CASSIGGSPGNTIYF
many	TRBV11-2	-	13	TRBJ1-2	TGTGCCAGCAGCTTTGCAGGGGTCTATGGCTACACCTTC	CASSFAGVYGYTF
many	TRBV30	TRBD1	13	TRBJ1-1	TGTGCCTGGACCGACAGGGAGAACACTGAAGCTTTCTTT	CAWTDRENTEAFF
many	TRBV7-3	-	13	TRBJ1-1	TGTGCCAGCAGCTTAATGAGGGGACATCCTGTACTCTTT	CASSLMRGHPVLF
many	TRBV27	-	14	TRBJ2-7	TGTGCCAGCAGTTCGCCGACTAGCTCCTACGAGCAGTACTTC	CASSSPTSSYEQYF
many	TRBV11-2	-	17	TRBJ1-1	TGTGCCAGCAGCCCATCGTGGGATTGGGGGCGAGTGACTGAAGCTTTCTTT	CASSPSWDWGRVTEAFF
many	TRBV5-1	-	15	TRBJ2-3	TGCGCCAGCAGCTTCTCGGGGGGCGGGACAGATACGCAGTATTTT	CASSFSGGGTDTQYF
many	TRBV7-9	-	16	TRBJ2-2	TGTGCCAGCAGCTTAGCGCCAGGGATGGACACCGGGGAGCTGTTTTTT	CASSLAPGMDTGELFF
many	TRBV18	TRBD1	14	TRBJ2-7	TGTGCCAGCTCGCCGGGACAGAATTTGTACGAGCAGTACTTC	CASSPGQNLYEQYF
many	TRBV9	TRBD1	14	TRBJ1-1	TGTGCCAGCGGGGCGGGACAGACTTACACTGAAGCTTTCTTT	CASGAGQTYTEAFF
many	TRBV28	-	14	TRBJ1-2	TGTGCCAGCAGTTATGCGGCTTCTAACTATGGCTACACCTTC	CASSYAASNYGYTF
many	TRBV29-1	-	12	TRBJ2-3	TGCAGCGTTCAGGGGAGGGCAGATACGCAGTATTTT	CSVQGRADTQYF
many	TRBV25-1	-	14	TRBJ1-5	TGTGCCAGCAGTGAATATCAGGGGAATCAGCCCCAGCATTTT	CASSEYQGNQPQHF
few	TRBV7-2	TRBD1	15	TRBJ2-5	TGTGCCAGCAGCTTAGCGGACAGGATCCAAGAGACCCAGTACTTC	CASSLADRIQETQYF
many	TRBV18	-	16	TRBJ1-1	TGTGCCAGCTCATTGTATGAACAGGGTGGGAACACTGAAGCTTTCTTT	CASSLYEQGGNTEAFF
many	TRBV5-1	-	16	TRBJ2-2	TGCGCCAGCAGCTTTCGGTGGGCAGCGAACACCGGGGAGCTGTTTTTT	CASSFRWAANTGELFF
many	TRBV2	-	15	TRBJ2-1	TGTGCCAGCAGTGAATTGGGGGGGCCCTCGGGTGAGCAGTTCTTC	CASSELGGPSGEQFF
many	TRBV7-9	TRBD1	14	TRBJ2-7	TGTGCCAGCAGCAGGGGGACAGGGGGCTACGAGCAGTACTTC	CASSRGTGGYEQYF
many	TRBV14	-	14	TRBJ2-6	TGTGCCAGCAGCCAAGTAACAGGGTCCAACGTCCTGACTTTC	CASSQVTGSNVLTF
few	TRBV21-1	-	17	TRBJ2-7	TGTGCCAGCGCACTCCGACCTAGACAGGGTGGGGGCAACGAGCAGTACTTC	CASALRPRQGGGNEQYF
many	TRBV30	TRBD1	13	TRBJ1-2	TGTGCCTGGAGGACAGGGTGGAACTATGGCTACACCTTC	CAWRTGWNYGYTF
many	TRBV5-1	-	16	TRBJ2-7	TGCGCCAGCAGCTTGGCCACTGGACACATTCCCAGCGAGCAGTACTTC	CASSLATGHIPSEQYF
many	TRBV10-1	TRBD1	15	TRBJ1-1	TGCGCCAGCAGTCCGGGACAGGGAGTAAACGACGAAGCTTTCTTT	CASSPGQGVNDEAFF
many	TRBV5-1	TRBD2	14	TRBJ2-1	TGCGCCAGCATTGCGACTAGCCCCCTCAATGAGCAGTTCTTC	CASIATSPLNEQFF
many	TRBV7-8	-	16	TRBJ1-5	TGTGCCAGCAGCTCTGGTTTGGGGGCGAGCAATCAGCCCCAGCATTTT	CASSSGLGASNQPQHF
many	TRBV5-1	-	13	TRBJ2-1	TGCGCCAGCAGCTCCAGGGATTACAATGAGCAGTTCTTC	CASSSRDYNEQFF
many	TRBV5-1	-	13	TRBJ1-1	TGCGCCAGCAGCCCCGGGACAAATCCTGAAGCTTTCTTT	CASSPGTNPEAFF
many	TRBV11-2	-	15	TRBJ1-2	TGTGCCAGCCGCAGCTTAGGGGCAGGGGTCTATGGCTACACCTTC	CASRSLGAGVYGYTF
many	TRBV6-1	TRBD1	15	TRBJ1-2	TGTGCCAGCAGTGAACGGGCAGGGGGCCTCTATGGCTACACCTTC	CASSERAGGLYGYTF
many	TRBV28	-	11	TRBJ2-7	TGTGCCAGCAGCTCCAGATACGAGCAGTACTTC	CASSSRYEQYF
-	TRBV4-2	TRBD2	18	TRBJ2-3	TGTGCCAGCAGCCAGCCGGGACTAGCGGGGGGTGGCACAGATACGCAGTATTTT	CASSQPGLAGGGTDTQYF
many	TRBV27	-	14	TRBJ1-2	TGTGCCAGCAGTTTAGACCCGACTTATGGCGGCTACACCTTC	CASSLDPTYGGYTF
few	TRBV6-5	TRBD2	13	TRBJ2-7	TGTGCCAGCAGTGGGACTAGCGGTTACGAGCAGTACTTC	CASSGTSGYEQYF
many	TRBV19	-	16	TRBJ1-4	TGTGCCAGTAGTGCCGGGAGGGGAGCAACTAATGAAAAACTGTTTTTT	CASSAGRGATNEKLFF
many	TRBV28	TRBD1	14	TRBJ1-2	TGTGCCAGCAGCTCAGAAGGACAGGGCCGTGGCTACACCTTC	CASSSEGQGRGYTF
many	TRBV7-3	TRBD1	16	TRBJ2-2	TGTGCCAGCAGCCCAGGGGGACAGACTCTTACCGGGGAGCTGTTTTTT	CASSPGGQTLTGELFF
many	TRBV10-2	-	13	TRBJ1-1	TGCGCCAGCAGTGAGGGGACTAGGACTGAAGCTTTCTTT	CASSEGTRTEAFF
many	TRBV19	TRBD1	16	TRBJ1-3	TGTGCCAGTAGCCCCCAGGGGGCCAACTCTGGAAACACCATATATTTT	CASSPQGANSGNTIYF
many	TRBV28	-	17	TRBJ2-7	TGTGCCAGCAGTTTTCCTTTAGAACTGCCGATCCTCTACGAGCAGTACTTC	CASSFPLELPILYEQYF
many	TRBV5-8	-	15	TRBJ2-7	TGTGCCAGCAGCTTAGGCCGGGGTATATGGTACGAGCAGTACTTC	CASSLGRGIWYEQYF
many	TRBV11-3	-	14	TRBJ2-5	TGTGCCAGCAGGGGTAGGGGATTCCAAGAGACCCAGTACTTC	CASRGRGFQETQYF
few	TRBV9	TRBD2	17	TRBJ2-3	TGTGCCAGCAGCCGAATAGCGGGGGGGCTTAAAGCAGATACGCAGTATTTT	CASSRIAGGLKADTQYF
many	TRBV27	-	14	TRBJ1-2	TGTGCCAGCAGTTTATGGGGCAGGGAAGATGGCTACACCTTC	CASSLWGREDGYTF